Listed here are 18 T cell receptor beta chains from one sample, sequenced in a study of molecular identifiers for immune sequencing clone quantification. One entry per CDR3 protein, called by TCRdb with MiXCR from the PCR reads. Seen here are 45,000 to 55,000 distinct CDR3 sequences, roughly a third observed once, and the top ten hold 3.5% to 4.5%. Material: naive CD8+ T cells from blood, with Jurkat cell RNA spiked in. Subset: FACS-sorted CD8+CD4-CCR7+CD45RA+ naive T cells. All receptors derive from a human donor in good health. Some libraries in this study had Jurkat cell RNA spiked in.

The gene calls are TRBV5-5 and TRBJ1-1, with TRBD1 as a possible D gene (5 bases). The germline V and J ends were trimmed by 0 bases and 7 bases, with 7 bases remaining between them. Germline CDR1 SGHKS, CDR2 YYEKEE (reference sequence). This CDR3 has 12 amino acids. The CDR3 region has the DNA TGTGCCAGCAGCTTGGTTGGGGGTGAAGCTTTCTTT. This sequence encodes CASSLVGGEAFF. Filled out from reference TRBV5-5 and TRBJ1-1, the complete variable domain reads DAGVTQSPTHLIKTRGQQVTLRCSPISGHKSVSWYQQVLGQGPQFIFQYYEKEERGRGNFPDRFSARQFPNYSSELNVNALLLGDSALYLCASSLVGGEAFFGQGTRLTVV.

This clonotype was observed many times. The chain combines TRBV6-5 with TRBJ2-7; perhaps TRBD2 as D (5 bases). CDR1 and CDR2 from the germline V gene are MNHEY and SVGAGI. The CDR3 has 13 residues. The V gene lost 2 bases and the J gene lost 2 bases, with 7 bases spanning the gap. The CDR3 region is CASSYGSTYEQYF. Written as DNA, the CDR3 is TGTGCCAGCAGTTACGGGAGCACCTACGAGCAGTACTTC.

This clonotype showed up many times. V and J are TRBV2 and TRBJ2-3; weak D call: TRBD1 (5 bases). Looked up from germline, CDR1 is SNHLY and CDR2 is FYNNEI. CDR3 length equals 16 residues. Trimming stripped 3 bases from V and 3 bases from J, with 16 bases between. The chain's CDR3 is CASSESVGRRTDTQYF. The CDR3 region has the DNA TGTGCCAGCAGTGAGTCTGTGGGGCGTCGAACAGATACGCAGTATTTT.

Regarding this clonotype: A read error is likely, as this CDR3 ends without the conserved phenylalanine or tryptophan. No DNA is shown, since the ends of the CDR3 on it are uncertain; the CDR3 is the one TCRdb lists. The rearrangement links TRBV6-2 or TRBV6-3 to TRBJ1-1. The CDR3 numbers 11 amino acids, ends counted. The germline V gene has CDR1 MNHEY and CDR2 SVGEGT. CDR3 in amino acids: CASSLSTEAIY.

As regards this clonotype: It may be a read error: a sequence one base away is much more abundant. In DNA, the CDR3 is TGCAGCGCCGCGTGGAGCGGGAGGGCCGTCAGGACAGATACGCAGTATTTT. It translates to CSAAWSGRAVRTDTQYF. The chain couples TRBV29-1 to TRBJ2-3, with 10 nucleotides matching TRBD2. Trimming at V came to 7 bases and at J to 3 bases, leaving 16 bases not matched to a gene. The germline V gene encodes CDR1 SQVTM and CDR2 ANQGSEA. The CDR3 consists of 17 residues.

This clonotype was detected a few times. The CDR3 region is CASRIHMGLNTEAFF. DNA for the CDR3: TGTGCCAGCAGGATACACATGGGCCTTAACACTGAAGCTTTCTTT. V is TRBV12-3 or TRBV12-4 and J is TRBJ1-1, with unresolved D. V lost 6 bases and J lost 2, with 16 bases in between. The CDR3 extends over 15 amino acids.

Of note for this clonotype: A read error is possible here, since a much larger clone lies one base away. The CDR3 DNA reads TGTGCCAGCAGCCGGCTCGGTGCGACCCAGTACTTC. This translates into CASSRLGATQYF. The chain links TRBV13 to TRBJ2-5; D ambiguous. Looked up from germline, CDR1 is PRHDT and CDR2 is FYEKMQ (reference sequence). This CDR3 is built from 12 residues. Between the trimmed V and J ends, which lost 5 bases and 7 bases, there was a span of 11 bases.

This clonotype occurred many times. The chain links TRBV2 to TRBJ2-5, with 11 positions matching TRBD2. CDR3 size: 16 residues. Unmatched junction bases numbered 12, after V lost 5 bases and J lost 7 bases. Per germline, CDR1 SNHLY and CDR2 FYNNEI. CDR3 residues: CASSNHLAGGSLTQYF. The CDR3 nucleotides read TGTGCCAGCAGTAACCACCTAGCGGGAGGCTCCTTGACCCAGTACTTC.

The V and J genes are TRBV28 and TRBJ2-5; no firm D call. The CDR3 length is 14 residues. Germline V gene lookup returns CDR1 MDHEN and CDR2 SYDVKM. V shed 5 bases and J shed 3 bases, with 13 bases lying between them. CDR3 in DNA: TGTGCCAGCAGTCCCTATGGAAGGGAAGAGACCCAGTACTTC. It yields the protein CASSPYGREETQYF.

Worth noting for this clonotype: Mismatch with germline at one junction end may stem from a read error. This chain connects TRBV7-7 to TRBJ2-5; D possibly matches TRBD1 or TRBD2 (5 bases each). Germline values: CDR1 SSHAT, CDR2 FNYEAQ (reference sequence). CDR3 length: 14 amino acids. The CDR3 region has the DNA TGTGCTAGCAGCCTTCGGGACGCCGAAGAGACCCAGTACTTC. This encodes CASSLRDAEETQYF.

This clonotype was recorded once. This may come from a read error, since a much larger clone is one base off. The DNA for the CDR3 is TGCGCCAGCAGCCGAGATCTGGGCCCAGAGACCCAGTACTTC. This translates into CASSRDLGPETQYF. The chain links TRBV4-3 to TRBJ2-5; D not resolved. The CDR3 spans 14 residues. Per the germline V gene, CDR1 is LGHNA and CDR2 is YSLEER. Between the trimmed V and J ends, which lost 4 bases and 4 bases, there was a span of 13 bases.

This clonotype has a count of ten or more. The chain combines TRBV12-3 or TRBV12-4 with TRBJ2-1; TRBD2 aligns across 8 bases. The V gene end was trimmed by 6 bases and the J gene end by 2 bases; junction bases not matched to a gene: 9. The CDR3 has 16 amino acids. The CDR3 coding sequence is TGTGCCAGCAGCTTACTAGCGGACGGTCCCTACAATGAGCAGTTCTTC. This sequence encodes CASSLLADGPYNEQFF.

Comment on this clonotype: A much larger clone differs by one base, so this may be a read error. V usage is TRBV7-6 and J usage is TRBJ2-2; tentative D call: TRBD2 (5 bases). Germline V lookup: CDR1 SGHVS, CDR2 FNYEAQ. This CDR3 comprises 14 residues. The chain's CDR3 is CASSLGQPTGEPFF. The CDR3 nucleotides read TGTGCCAGCAGCTTAGGTCAGCCCACCGGGGAGCCGTTTTTT. Variable domain in full (rest from reference TRBV7-6 and TRBJ2-2): GAGVSQSPRYKVTKRGQDVALRCDPISGHVSLYWYRQALGQGPEFLTYFNYEAQQDKSGLPNDRFSAERPEGSISTLTIQRTEQRDSAMYRCASSLGQPTGEPFFGEGSRLTVL.

A note on this clonotype: This may come from a read error, since a much larger clone is one base off. It is likely a read error, because the conserved phenylalanine at the end of the CDR3 is missing. The chain recombines TRBV20-1 with TRBJ1-5, with a weak D call TRBD1 (5 bases). CDR1 is DFQATT and CDR2 is SNEGSKA in the germline V gene (reference sequence). Trimming pared 0 bases from V and 2 bases from J, leaving 8 bases between. The length of the CDR3 is 14 residues. CDR3 nucleotides: TGCAGTGCTAGAGATCTAGGGGGCAATCAGCCCCAGCATCTT. It specifies CSARDLGGNQPQHL.

This clonotype was seen repeatedly, ten times or more. The chain has TRBV29-1 and TRBJ1-1, with TRBD1 identical over 7 bases. After removal of 7 bases from V and 6 bases from J, the junction contained 8 bases not matched to a gene. Germline CDR1 reads SQVTM; CDR2 reads ANQGSEA. This CDR3 comprises 12 residues. CDR3 sequence: CSAGQDNAEAFF. In DNA form, the CDR3 reads TGCAGCGCAGGACAGGATAACGCTGAAGCTTTCTTT.

The chain employs TRBV20-1 and TRBJ2-7, with a weak D call TRBD2 (5 bases). Germline CDR1 reads DFQATT; CDR2 reads SNEGSKA (reference sequence). This CDR3 has 11 residues. The CDR3 nucleotides read TGCAGCACTTTAGGGAGCACCGAGCAGTACTTC. Protein: CSTLGSTEQYF.

This clonotype has just a few counts. The chain links TRBV7-9 to TRBJ2-3; D is uncertain. Trimming removed 4 bases at V and 2 bases at J, with 7 bases between. Germline CDR1 reads SEHNR; CDR2 reads FQNEAQ (reference sequence). The CDR3 length is 13 residues. The CDR3 reads CASSYPDTDTQYF. CDR3 nucleotide sequence: TGTGCCAGCAGCTACCCCGACACAGATACGCAGTATTTT. Looking up the rest from reference TRBV7-9 and TRBJ2-3 gives the full variable domain: DTGVSQNPRHKITKRGQNVTFRCDPISEHNRLYWYRQTLGQGPEFLTYFQNEAQLEKSRLLSDRFSAERPKGSFSTLEIQRTEQGDSAMYLCASSYPDTDTQYFGPGTRLTVL.

To note about this clonotype: This may be a read error: a much more frequent sequence differs by one nucleotide. The V gene is TRBV28, the J gene TRBJ2-7; possible D gene TRBD1, 6 bases. The CDR3 has 15 amino acids. Deletions cut 5 bases from V and 4 bases from J, with 18 bases between. Germline lookup yields CDR1 MDHEN and CDR2 SYDVKM. CDR3 amino acids: CASSLEQGMGYEQYF. The DNA of the CDR3 is TGTGCCAGCAGTCTCGAGCAGGGGATGGGGTACGAGCAGTACTTC. Using reference TRBV28 and TRBJ2-7 for the parts outside the CDR3, the full variable domain is DVKVTQSSRYLVKRTGEKVFLECVQDMDHENMFWYRQDPGLGLRLIYFSYDVKMKEKGDIPEGYSVSREKKERFSLILESASTNQTSMYLCASSLEQGMGYEQYFGPGTRLTVT.